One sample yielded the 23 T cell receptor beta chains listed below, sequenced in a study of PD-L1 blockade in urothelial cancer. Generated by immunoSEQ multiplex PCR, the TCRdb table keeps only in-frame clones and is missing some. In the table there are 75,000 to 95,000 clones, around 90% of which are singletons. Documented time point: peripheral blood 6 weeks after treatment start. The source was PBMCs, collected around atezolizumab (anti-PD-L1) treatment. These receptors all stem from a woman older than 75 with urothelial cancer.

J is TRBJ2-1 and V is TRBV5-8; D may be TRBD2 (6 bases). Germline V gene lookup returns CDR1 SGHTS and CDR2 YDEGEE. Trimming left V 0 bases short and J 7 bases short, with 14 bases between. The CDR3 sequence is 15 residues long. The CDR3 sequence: CASSLGGTTKNEQFF. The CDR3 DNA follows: TGTGCCAGCAGCTTGGGCGGGACCACTAAAAATGAGCAGTTCTTC.

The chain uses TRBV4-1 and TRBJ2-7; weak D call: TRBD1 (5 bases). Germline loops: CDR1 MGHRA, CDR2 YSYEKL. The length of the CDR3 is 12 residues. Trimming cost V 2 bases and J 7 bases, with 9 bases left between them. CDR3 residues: CASSQPQGEQYF. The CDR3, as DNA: TGCGCCAGCAGCCAACCCCAGGGTGAGCAGTACTTC.

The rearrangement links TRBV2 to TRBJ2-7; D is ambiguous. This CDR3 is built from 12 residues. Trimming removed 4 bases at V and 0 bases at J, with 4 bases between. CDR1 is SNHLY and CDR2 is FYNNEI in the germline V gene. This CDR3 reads CASSVGSYEQYF. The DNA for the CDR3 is TGTGCCAGCAGTGTCGGCTCCTACGAGCAGTACTTC.

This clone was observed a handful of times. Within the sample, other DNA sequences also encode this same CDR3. For the CDR3, the DNA is TGTGCCAGTAGTATCCAGGGTAGCAATCAGCCCCAGCATTTT. Translation gives CASSIQGSNQPQHF. The genes are TRBV19 and TRBJ1-5; weak D call: TRBD1 (5 bases). V gave up 3 bases and J gave up 0 bases, with 6 bases separating them. The germline V gene encodes CDR1 LNHDA and CDR2 SQIVND (reference sequence). The CDR3 length is 14 residues.

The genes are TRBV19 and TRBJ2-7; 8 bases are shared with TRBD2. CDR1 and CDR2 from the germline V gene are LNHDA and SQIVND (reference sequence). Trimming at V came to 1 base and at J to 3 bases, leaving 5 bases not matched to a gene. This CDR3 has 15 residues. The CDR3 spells CASSIASGRDYEQYF. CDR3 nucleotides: TGTGCCAGTAGTATAGCCTCCGGGAGGGACTACGAGCAGTACTTC.

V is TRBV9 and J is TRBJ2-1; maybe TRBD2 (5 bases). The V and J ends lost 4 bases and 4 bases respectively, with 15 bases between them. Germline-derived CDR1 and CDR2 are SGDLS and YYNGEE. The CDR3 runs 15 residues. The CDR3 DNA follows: TGTGCCAGCAGCCCCCAAGCGGCAGGATACAATGAGCAGTTCTTC. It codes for CASSPQAAGYNEQFF.

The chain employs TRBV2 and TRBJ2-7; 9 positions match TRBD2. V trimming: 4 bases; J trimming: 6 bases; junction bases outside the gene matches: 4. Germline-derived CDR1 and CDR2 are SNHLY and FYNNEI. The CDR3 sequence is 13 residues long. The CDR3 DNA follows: TGTGCCAGCAGTGGAGCGGGGGGTTCCGAGCAGTACTTC. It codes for CASSGAGGSEQYF.

The CDR3 DNA follows: TGTGCCAGCAGCTCCCTGTATAGCAATCAGCCCCAGCATTTT. Its translation: CASSSLYSNQPQHF. The chain has TRBV5-5 and TRBJ1-5; D remains ambiguous. Germline values: CDR1 SGHKS, CDR2 YYEKEE (reference sequence). The V end lost 3 bases, the J end lost 0 bases, and 7 bases lay between the germline ends. The CDR3 has 14 residues.

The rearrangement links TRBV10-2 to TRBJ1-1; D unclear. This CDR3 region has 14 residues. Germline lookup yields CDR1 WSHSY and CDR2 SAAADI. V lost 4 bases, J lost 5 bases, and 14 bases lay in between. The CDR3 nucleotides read TGCGCCAGCAGTGCTAGTACTGGAGGAACTGAAGCTTTCTTT. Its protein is CASSASTGGTEAFF.

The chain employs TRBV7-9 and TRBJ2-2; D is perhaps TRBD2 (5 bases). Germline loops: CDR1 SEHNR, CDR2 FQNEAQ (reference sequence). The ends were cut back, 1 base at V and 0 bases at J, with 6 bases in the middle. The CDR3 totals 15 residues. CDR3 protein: CASSLGGTNTGELFF. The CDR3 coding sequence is TGTGCCAGCAGCTTAGGAGGGACGAACACCGGGGAGCTGTTTTTT.

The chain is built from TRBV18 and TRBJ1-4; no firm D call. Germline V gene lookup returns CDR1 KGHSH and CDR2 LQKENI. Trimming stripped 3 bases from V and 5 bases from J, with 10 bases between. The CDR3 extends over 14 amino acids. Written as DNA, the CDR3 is TGTGCCAGCTCACCTAGTGCGGGGAATGAAAAACTGTTTTTT. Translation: CASSPSAGNEKLFF.

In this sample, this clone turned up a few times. CDR3 residues: CASNPRADSGNTIYF. In DNA form, the CDR3 reads TGTGCCAGCAACCCTAGAGCCGACTCTGGAAACACCATATATTTT. The chain carries TRBV2 and TRBJ1-3, with D hard to call. The CDR3 loop spans 15 amino acids. The V gene's germline CDR1 is SNHLY and CDR2 FYNNEI. V lost 7 bases and J 0 bases, leaving 13 bases between the germline ends.

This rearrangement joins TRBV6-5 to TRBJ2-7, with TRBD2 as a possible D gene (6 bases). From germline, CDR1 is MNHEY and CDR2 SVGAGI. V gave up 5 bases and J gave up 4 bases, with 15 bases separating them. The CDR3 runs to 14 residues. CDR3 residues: CASSGGALQYEQYF. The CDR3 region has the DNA TGTGCCAGCAGTGGCGGGGCTCTACAATACGAGCAGTACTTC.

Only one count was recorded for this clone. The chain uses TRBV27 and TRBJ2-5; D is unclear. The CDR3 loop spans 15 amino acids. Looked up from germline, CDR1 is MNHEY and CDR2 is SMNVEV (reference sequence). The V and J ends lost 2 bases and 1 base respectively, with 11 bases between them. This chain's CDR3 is CASSLTNPLQETQYF. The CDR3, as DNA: TGTGCCAGCAGTTTAACAAACCCCCTCCAAGAGACCCAGTACTTC.

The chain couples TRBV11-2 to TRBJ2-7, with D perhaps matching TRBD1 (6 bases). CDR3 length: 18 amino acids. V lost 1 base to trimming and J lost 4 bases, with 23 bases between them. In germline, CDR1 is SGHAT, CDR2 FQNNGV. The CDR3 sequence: CASSLAGQGLGLLYEQYF. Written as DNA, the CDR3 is TGTGCCAGCAGCTTAGCTGGTCAGGGGTTAGGACTCCTATACGAGCAGTACTTC.

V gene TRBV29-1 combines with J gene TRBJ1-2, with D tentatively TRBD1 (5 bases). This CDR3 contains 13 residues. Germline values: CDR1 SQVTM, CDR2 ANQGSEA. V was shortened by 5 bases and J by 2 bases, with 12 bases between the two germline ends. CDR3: CSVPGTPNYGYTF. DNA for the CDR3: TGCAGCGTTCCCGGGACTCCAAACTATGGCTACACCTTC.

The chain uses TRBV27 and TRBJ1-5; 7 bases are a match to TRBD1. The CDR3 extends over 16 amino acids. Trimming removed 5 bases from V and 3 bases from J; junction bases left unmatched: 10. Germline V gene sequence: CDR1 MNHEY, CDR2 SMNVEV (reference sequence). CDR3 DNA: TGTGCCAGCAGTCCCCAGGGACAGACACTCAATCAGCCCCAGCATTTT. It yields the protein CASSPQGQTLNQPQHF.

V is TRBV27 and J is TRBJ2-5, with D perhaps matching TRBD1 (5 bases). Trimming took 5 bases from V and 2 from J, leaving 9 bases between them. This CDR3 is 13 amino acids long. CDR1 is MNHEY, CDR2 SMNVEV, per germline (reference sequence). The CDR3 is CASSLRAQETQYF. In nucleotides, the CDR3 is TGTGCCAGCAGTCTCAGGGCGCAAGAGACCCAGTACTTC.

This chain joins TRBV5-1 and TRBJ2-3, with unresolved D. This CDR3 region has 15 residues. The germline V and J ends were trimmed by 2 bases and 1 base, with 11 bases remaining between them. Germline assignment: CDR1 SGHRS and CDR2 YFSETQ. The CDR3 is CASSFSGKGTDTQYF. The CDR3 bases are TGCGCCAGCAGCTTCAGTGGCAAAGGCACAGATACGCAGTATTTT.

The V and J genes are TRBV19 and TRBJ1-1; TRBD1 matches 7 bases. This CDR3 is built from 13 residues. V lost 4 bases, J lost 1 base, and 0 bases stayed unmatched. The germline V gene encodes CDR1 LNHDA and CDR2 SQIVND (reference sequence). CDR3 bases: TGTGCCAGTAGTAACAGGGGGAACACTGAAGCTTTCTTT. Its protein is CASSNRGNTEAFF.

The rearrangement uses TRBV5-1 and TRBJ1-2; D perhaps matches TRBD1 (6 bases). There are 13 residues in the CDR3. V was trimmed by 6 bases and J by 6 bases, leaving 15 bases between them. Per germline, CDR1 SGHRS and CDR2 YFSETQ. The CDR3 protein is CASKINRDDGYTF. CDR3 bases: TGCGCCAGCAAAATAAACAGGGACGATGGCTACACCTTC.

The CDR3 reads CASTKGRNTEAFF. The CDR3 DNA follows: TGTGCCAGCACCAAGGGGCGGAACACTGAAGCTTTCTTT. V is TRBV28 and J is TRBJ1-1, with D perhaps matching TRBD1 (5 bases). The CDR3 loop spans 13 amino acids. From germline, CDR1 is MDHEN and CDR2 SYDVKM. Trimming took off 7 bases at V and 1 base at J, with 10 bases between the two ends.

The CDR3 loop is CASSFGVILAGASYEQYF. For the CDR3, the DNA is TGTGCCAGCAGCTTTGGAGTAATACTAGCGGGAGCTTCCTACGAGCAGTACTTC. This rearrangement joins TRBV12-1 to TRBJ2-7; the table's D call, TRBD2, has no DNA check behind it. TRBV12-1 is marked as a pseudogene. CDR3 length equals 18 residues.